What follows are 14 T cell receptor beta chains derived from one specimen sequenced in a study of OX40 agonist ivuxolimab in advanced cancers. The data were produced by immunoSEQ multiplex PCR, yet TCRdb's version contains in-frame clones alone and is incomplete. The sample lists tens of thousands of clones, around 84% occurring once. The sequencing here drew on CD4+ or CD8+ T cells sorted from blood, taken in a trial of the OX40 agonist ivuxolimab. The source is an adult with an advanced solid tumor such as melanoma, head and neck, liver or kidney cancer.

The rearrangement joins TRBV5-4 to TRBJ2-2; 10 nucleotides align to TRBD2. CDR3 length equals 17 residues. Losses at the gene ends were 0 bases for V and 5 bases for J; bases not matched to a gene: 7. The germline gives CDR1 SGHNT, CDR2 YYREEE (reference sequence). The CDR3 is CASSLGSSGGKTGELFF. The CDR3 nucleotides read TGTGCCAGCAGCTTGGGGTCTAGCGGGGGAAAAACCGGGGAGCTGTTTTTT.

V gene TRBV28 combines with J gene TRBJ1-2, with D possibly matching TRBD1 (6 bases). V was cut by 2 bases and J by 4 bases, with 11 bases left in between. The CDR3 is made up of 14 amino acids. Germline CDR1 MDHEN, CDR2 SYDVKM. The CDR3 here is CASSLGGGSYGYTF. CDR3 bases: TGTGCCAGCAGTTTAGGGGGGGGCAGCTATGGCTACACCTTC.

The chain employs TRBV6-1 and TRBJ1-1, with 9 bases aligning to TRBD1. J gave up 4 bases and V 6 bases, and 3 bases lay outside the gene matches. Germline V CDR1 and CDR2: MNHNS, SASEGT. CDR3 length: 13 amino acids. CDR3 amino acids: CASRWDRATEAFF. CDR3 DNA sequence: TGTGCCAGCAGGTGGGACAGGGCCACTGAAGCTTTCTTT.

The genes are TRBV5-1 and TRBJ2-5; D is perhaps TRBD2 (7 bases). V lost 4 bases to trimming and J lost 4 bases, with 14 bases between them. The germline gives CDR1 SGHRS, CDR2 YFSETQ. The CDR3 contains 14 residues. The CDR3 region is CASSLGGPIETQYF. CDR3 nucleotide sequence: TGCGCCAGCAGCCTGGGGGGGCCTATAGAGACCCAGTACTTC.

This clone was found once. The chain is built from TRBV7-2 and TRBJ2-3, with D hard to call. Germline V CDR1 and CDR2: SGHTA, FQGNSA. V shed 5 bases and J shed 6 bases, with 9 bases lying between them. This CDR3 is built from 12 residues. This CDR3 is CASSLTPDTQYF. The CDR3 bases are TGTGCCAGCAGCCTTACGCCTGATACGCAGTATTTT.

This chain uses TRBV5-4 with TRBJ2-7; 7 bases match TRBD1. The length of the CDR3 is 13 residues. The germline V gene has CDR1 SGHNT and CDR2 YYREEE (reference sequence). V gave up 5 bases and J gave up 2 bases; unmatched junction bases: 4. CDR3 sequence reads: CASSRTGTYEQYF. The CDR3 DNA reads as TGTGCCAGCAGTCGGACAGGTACCTACGAGCAGTACTTC.

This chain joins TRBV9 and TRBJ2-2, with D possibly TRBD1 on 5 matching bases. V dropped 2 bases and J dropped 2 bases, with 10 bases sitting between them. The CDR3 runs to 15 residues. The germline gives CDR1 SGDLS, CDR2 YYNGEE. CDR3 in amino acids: CASSVRQINTGELFF. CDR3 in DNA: TGTGCCAGCAGCGTTAGACAGATTAACACCGGGGAGCTGTTTTTT.

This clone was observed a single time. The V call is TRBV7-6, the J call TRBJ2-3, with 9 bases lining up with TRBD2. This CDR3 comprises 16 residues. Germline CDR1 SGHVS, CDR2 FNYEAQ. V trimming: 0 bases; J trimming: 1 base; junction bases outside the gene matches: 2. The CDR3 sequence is CASSLAIAGGTDTQYF. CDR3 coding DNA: TGTGCCAGCAGCTTAGCTATAGCGGGGGGCACAGATACGCAGTATTTT.

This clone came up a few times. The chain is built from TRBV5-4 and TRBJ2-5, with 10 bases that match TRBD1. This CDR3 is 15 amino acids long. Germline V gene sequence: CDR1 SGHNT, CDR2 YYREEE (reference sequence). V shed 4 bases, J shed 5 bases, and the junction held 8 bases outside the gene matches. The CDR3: CASSPGQGLRETQYF. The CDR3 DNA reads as TGTGCCAGCAGCCCGGGACAGGGGTTGCGGGAGACCCAGTACTTC.

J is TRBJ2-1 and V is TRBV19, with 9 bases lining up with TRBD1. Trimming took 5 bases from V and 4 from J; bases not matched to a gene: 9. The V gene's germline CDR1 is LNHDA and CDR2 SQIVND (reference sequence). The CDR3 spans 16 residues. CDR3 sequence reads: CASSPPVGQGYNEQFF. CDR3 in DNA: TGTGCCAGTAGTCCACCTGTGGGACAGGGATACAATGAGCAGTTCTTC.

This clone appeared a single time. The CDR3 protein is CASSLRQGGNTEAFF. The CDR3 nucleotides read TGTGCCAGCAGCTTACGACAGGGAGGGAACACTGAAGCTTTCTTT. This chain joins TRBV7-9 and TRBJ1-1, with TRBD1 matching over 7 bases. The CDR3 is made up of 15 amino acids. CDR1 is SEHNR and CDR2 is FQNEAQ in the germline V gene (reference sequence). The trim removed 2 bases at V and 1 base at J, leaving 4 bases unmatched.

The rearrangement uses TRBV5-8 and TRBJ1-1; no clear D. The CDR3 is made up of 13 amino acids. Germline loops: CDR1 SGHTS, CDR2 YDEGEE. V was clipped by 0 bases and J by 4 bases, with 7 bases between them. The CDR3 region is CASSLEWGTEAFF. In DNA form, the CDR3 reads TGTGCCAGCAGCTTGGAATGGGGCACTGAAGCTTTCTTT.

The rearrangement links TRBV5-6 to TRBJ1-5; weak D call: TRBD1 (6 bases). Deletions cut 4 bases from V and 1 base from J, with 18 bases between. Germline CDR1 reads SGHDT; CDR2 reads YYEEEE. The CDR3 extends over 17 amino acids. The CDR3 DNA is TGTGCCAGCAGCCAAAGAACAGGGCGGACGAGCAATCAGCCCCAGCATTTT. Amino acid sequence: CASSQRTGRTSNQPQHF.

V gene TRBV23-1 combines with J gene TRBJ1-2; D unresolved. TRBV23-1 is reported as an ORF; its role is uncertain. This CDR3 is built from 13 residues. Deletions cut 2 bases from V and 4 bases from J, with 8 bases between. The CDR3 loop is CASSQPGPYGYTF. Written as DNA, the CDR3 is TGCGCCAGCAGTCAACCGGGTCCCTATGGCTACACCTTC.